The 11 T cell receptor beta chains presented below share a single source sample, sequenced in a study of T cell repertoires in cytomegalovirus infection. The antigens of these receptors remain unknown. TCRdb redid the calling of the reads with MiXCR, one entry per CDR3 protein. The sample shows about 900,000 distinct CDR3 sequences, about a third of them seen only once. The source was cultured CD8+ T cells from PBMCs, collected from culture after CMV antigen stimulation. The origin of the receptors is a human donor in good health (CMV status not recorded). Some clones in this sample may be carry-over from other donors' samples.

This clonotype was observed a handful of times. This sequence joins TRBV19 and TRBJ1-6; D not resolved. Germline loops: CDR1 LNHDA, CDR2 SQIVND (reference sequence). This CDR3 comprises 15 residues. Trimming took off 6 bases at V and 8 bases at J, with 17 bases between the two ends. CDR3 coding DNA: TGTGCCAGTAGCCCCTCGGCCGGAAGAGATTCACCCCTCCACTTT. It codes for CASSPSAGRDSPLHF.

The chain combines TRBV5-6 with TRBJ1-2; D is unresolved. CDR3 length equals 14 residues. Germline V gives CDR1 SGHDT, CDR2 YYEEEE. Trimming cost V 4 bases and J 4 bases, with 14 bases left between them. The CDR3 DNA follows: TGTGCCAGCAGCCCGGAGGAACAGCTCTATGGCTACACCTTC. Protein product: CASSPEEQLYGYTF.

The genes are TRBV6-2 or TRBV6-3 and TRBJ2-2; TRBD1 is a possible D gene (5 bases). This CDR3 has 14 amino acids. V dropped 2 bases and J dropped 5 bases, with 9 bases sitting between them. Germline V CDR1 and CDR2: MNHEY, SVGEGT. The CDR3 DNA reads TGTGCCAGCAGTTACACCAGGGTTACCGGGGAGCTGTTTTTT. Translated: CASSYTRVTGELFF.

Many counts were recorded for this clonotype. The V and J genes are TRBV7-9 and TRBJ2-1; 7 positions match TRBD1. Germline values: CDR1 SEHNR, CDR2 FQNEAQ (reference sequence). J was trimmed by 2 bases and V by 6 bases; bases with no gene match: 7. This CDR3 spans 15 amino acids. The CDR3 DNA is TGTGCCAGCAGTCTCCGACAGGGTGCCTACAATGAGCAGTTCTTC. Its protein is CASSLRQGAYNEQFF.

This clonotype has a handful of counts. The chain links TRBV6-5 to TRBJ2-1; either TRBD1 or TRBD2 may supply D (5 bases each). The V gene's germline CDR1 is MNHEY and CDR2 SVGAGI. V lost 2 bases to trimming and J lost 3 bases, with 17 bases between them. CDR3 length equals 17 residues. The CDR3: CASSYEGGAVGYNEQFF. The CDR3 DNA sequence: TGTGCCAGCAGTTACGAGGGTGGGGCAGTAGGCTACAATGAGCAGTTCTTC.

Worth noting for this clonotype: This sequence may be a read error, since a much larger clone differs from it by one base. The chain links TRBV12-3 or TRBV12-4 to TRBJ1-5, with D maybe TRBD1 (6 bases). The V end lost 3 bases, the J end lost 4 bases, and 13 bases lay between the germline ends. CDR3 length equals 15 residues. CDR3 nucleotides: TGTGCCAGCAGTTTGCCGACAGGTGCAAATCAGCCCCAGCATTTT. Translation gives CASSLPTGANQPQHF.

This clonotype has ten or more counts. The chain couples TRBV7-9 to TRBJ1-5; 8 nucleotides match TRBD1. Germline loops: CDR1 SEHNR, CDR2 FQNEAQ (reference sequence). The ends lost 1 base at V and 7 bases at J; junction bases unmatched: 3. CDR3 length equals 14 residues. The CDR3 loop reads CASSLGTGMQPQHF. CDR3 nucleotides: TGTGCCAGCAGCTTAGGGACAGGGATGCAGCCCCAGCATTTT. Combining the CDR3 with reference TRBV7-9 and TRBJ1-5 gives the whole variable domain DTGVSQNPRHKITKRGQNVTFRCDPISEHNRLYWYRQTLGQGPEFLTYFQNEAQLEKSRLLSDRFSAERPKGSFSTLEIQRTEQGDSAMYLCASSLGTGMQPQHFGDGTRLSIL.

The table lists this clonotype with a few counts. The rearrangement joins TRBV6-6 to TRBJ2-1; no clear D. Per germline, CDR1 MNHNY and CDR2 SVGAGI (reference sequence). V was trimmed by 2 bases and J by 8 bases, leaving 10 bases between them. The CDR3 has 13 residues. CDR3 in DNA: TGTGCCAGCAGTTACGAGACCCCGTATGAGCAGTTCTTC. Protein sequence: CASSYETPYEQFF.

This chain uses TRBV7-9 with TRBJ1-1; no clear D gene. Germline V lookup: CDR1 SEHNR, CDR2 FQNEAQ (reference sequence). CDR3 length: 12 residues. Trimming shortened V by 3 bases and J by 5 bases, and 7 bases separated the two germline ends. This CDR3 reads CASSLISTEAFF. In nucleotides, the CDR3 is TGTGCCAGCAGCTTGATTTCTACTGAAGCTTTCTTT.

This clonotype was detected a few times. The chain employs TRBV6-6 and TRBJ2-3; the D is unclear. V lost 1 base to trimming and J lost 0 bases, with 5 bases between them. The CDR3 is 14 residues long. Germline-derived CDR1 and CDR2 are MNHNY and SVGAGI (reference sequence). CDR3 coding DNA: TGTGCCAGCAGTTACTGGCTCAGCACAGATACGCAGTATTTT. The encoded protein is CASSYWLSTDTQYF.

This clonotype has only a few counts. The rearrangement uses TRBV12-3 or TRBV12-4 and TRBJ2-1; the match to TRBD1 covers 7 bases. The V gene end was trimmed by 4 bases and the J gene end by 8 bases; junction bases not matched to a gene: 11. The CDR3 extends over 15 amino acids. Here the CDR3 reads CASSSQGDFLDEQFF. CDR3 in DNA: TGTGCCAGCAGTTCGCAGGGGGATTTTCTCGATGAGCAGTTCTTC.